This T cell receptor beta chain was found in a study of shared clonotypes between healthy human individuals. Study results and caveats: Memory subsets generally showed smaller estimated richness than naive subsets did.

CDR3 size: 14 residues. V was shortened by 5 bases and J by 3 bases, with 14 bases between the two germline ends. Germline V gene data show CDR1 as SEHNR and CDR2 as FQNEAQ (reference sequence). Concerning this clone itself: The antigen is undetermined.

TCRdb's copy holds only in-frame clones and misses some; the assay was immunoSEQ multiplex PCR. The sample contains some 2,400,000 clones, approximately 95% of which appear only once. Naive CD45RA+ and memory CD45RA-negative subsets were split from CD4+ cells. This clonotype was sampled from a man younger than 35 in good health. The genes are TRBV7-9 and TRBJ2-7; perhaps TRBD1 as D (5 bases). Material: naive CD4+ T cells sorted from blood. Subset indicated: CD45RA+ positively selected. The CDR3 bases are TGTGCCAGCAGCCAAGGTGGGGCGGTCTACGAGCAGTACTTC. Its translation is CASSQGGAVYEQYF.